The following is a TCR beta chain sequence with its context. Enrollment of patients from Seattle took place during active infection, with longitudinal follow-up. Germline CDR1 and CDR2: LNHNV and YYDKDF (reference sequence). The CDR3 spans 15 residues. The V and J ends lost 3 bases and 6 bases, in that order; junction bases with no gene match: 5. The data were taken from a study of blood T cell repertoires in COVID-19. Study-level background: Sites across the United States, Italy and Spain contributed samples from acute and convalescent COVID-19.

TCRdb keeps only in-frame clones here, not all; method: immunoSEQ multiplex PCR. The repertoire has hundreds of thousands of clones, approximately 89% of them found once; the top ten carry about 5.9%. The origin of this receptor is a woman aged 25 to 45 with COVID-19, enrolled during active disease. J is TRBJ2-1 and V is TRBV15; 10 bases are a match to TRBD2. The sequenced sample consisted of peripheral blood. Here the CDR3 DNA reads TGTGCCACCAGCAGGGTCGTAGCGGGGGGCAATGAGCAGTTCTTC. Its translation is CATSRVVAGGNEQFF.